The next 14 T cell receptor beta chains were all read from a single sample in a study of cytomegalovirus exposure and HLA in healthy donors. The PCR employed 60 Vbeta primers together with 13 Jbeta primers. Sequencing used immunoSEQ multiplex PCR; TCRdb keeps in-frame clones, though not all of them. The profile shows about 54,000 clones, approximately 86% of them singletons. The sequenced material came from PBMCs. The receptor source for this set is a woman under 30 in good health and CMV-seronegative.

The chain uses TRBV28 and TRBJ1-1, with 7 nucleotides matching TRBD1. Germline-derived CDR1 and CDR2 are MDHEN and SYDVKM. The CDR3 is 13 residues long. J gave up 5 bases and V 3 bases, and 3 bases lay outside the gene matches. The CDR3 reads CASSLTGPTEAFF. Written as DNA, the CDR3 is TGTGCCAGCAGTTTGACAGGGCCGACTGAAGCTTTCTTT. Complete variable domain (other parts from reference TRBV28 and TRBJ1-1): DVKVTQSSRYLVKRTGEKVFLECVQDMDHENMFWYRQDPGLGLRLIYFSYDVKMKEKGDIPEGYSVSREKKERFSLILESASTNQTSMYLCASSLTGPTEAFFGQGTRLTVV.

V and J are TRBV6-4 and TRBJ2-1, with 7 bases lining up with TRBD2. From germline, CDR1 is MRHNA and CDR2 SNTAGT. With 9 bases clipped from V and 4 bases from J, the junction kept 9 bases outside the gene matches. This CDR3 contains 14 residues. The CDR3 spells CASSPSGEYNEQFF. The DNA for the CDR3 is TGTGCCAGTTCCCCTAGCGGAGAGTACAATGAGCAGTTCTTC.

V gene TRBV13 combines with J gene TRBJ2-7; 13 bases are a match to TRBD2. CDR3 length: 15 residues. Germline CDR1 and CDR2: PRHDT and FYEKMQ (reference sequence). V lost 5 bases, J lost 7 bases, and 8 bases stayed unmatched. CDR3 nucleotide sequence: TGTGCCAGCAGCACCGGACTAGCGGGAGTCCGGGAGCAGTACTTC. This gives the protein CASSTGLAGVREQYF.

The chain joins TRBV19 to TRBJ2-1; 7 bases are a match to TRBD1. From germline, CDR1 is LNHDA and CDR2 SQIVND (reference sequence). The trim removed 3 bases at V and 4 bases at J, leaving 9 bases unmatched. The CDR3 runs to 16 residues. In DNA form, the CDR3 reads TGTGCCAGTAGTATGTCCCCAGGGGGAGCTTACAATGAGCAGTTCTTC. The encoded protein is CASSMSPGGAYNEQFF.

The chain links TRBV27 to TRBJ1-2; D perhaps matches TRBD1 (6 bases). CDR3 length: 13 residues. Per germline, CDR1 MNHEY and CDR2 SMNVEV (reference sequence). Between the trimmed V and J ends, which lost 5 bases and 3 bases, there was a span of 10 bases. CDR3 residues: CASSPDSYYGYTF. In DNA form, the CDR3 reads TGTGCCAGCAGTCCGGACAGTTACTATGGCTACACCTTC.

The J gene is TRBJ2-7, the V gene TRBV19; a weak D match, TRBD2 (6 bases). V was trimmed by 3 bases and J by 1 base, leaving 10 bases between them. The CDR3 length is 14 residues. Germline-derived CDR1 and CDR2 are LNHDA and SQIVND (reference sequence). CDR3 sequence: CASSISGTSYEQYF. DNA for the CDR3: TGTGCCAGTAGTATTAGCGGAACTTCCTACGAGCAGTACTTC.

The chain combines TRBV7-6 with TRBJ1-5, with D unclear. This CDR3 is built from 14 residues. From germline, CDR1 is SGHVS and CDR2 FNYEAQ. The ends were cut back, 1 base at V and 4 bases at J, with 8 bases in the middle. The CDR3, as DNA: TGTGCCAGCAGCTTAGATCCGGTAAATCAGCCCCAGCATTTT. Translating it yields CASSLDPVNQPQHF.

The chain has TRBV9 and TRBJ2-3; the match to TRBD2 covers 15 bases. Germline V CDR1 and CDR2: SGDLS, YYNGEE. V lost 0 bases and J lost 3; bases outside the gene matches: 5. The CDR3 consists of 18 residues. CDR3 bases: TGTGCCAGCAGCGTAGGGACTAGCGGGAGGGCCATAACAGATACGCAGTATTTT. Its protein product is CASSVGTSGRAITDTQYF.

In its sample, this clone was seen once. This chain joins TRBV27 and TRBJ1-3; 10 nucleotides match TRBD1. The germline CDR1 and CDR2 sequences are MNHEY and SMNVEV (reference sequence). The CDR3 extends over 14 amino acids. With V trimmed by 0 bases and J by 10 bases, 3 bases remained unmatched. The CDR3 is CASSLSGDRGTIYF. In nucleotides, the CDR3 is TGTGCCAGCAGTTTATCGGGGGACAGGGGAACCATATATTTT.

This clone was detected a few times. The V call is TRBV27, the J call TRBJ1-1; 9 bases align to TRBD1. The ends lost 5 bases at V and 6 bases at J; junction bases unmatched: 4. Germline V gene sequence: CDR1 MNHEY, CDR2 SMNVEV (reference sequence). The CDR3 is made up of 13 amino acids. The DNA for the CDR3 is TGTGCCAGCAGTGAGGGACAGGGAGCTGAAGCTTTCTTT. Translated: CASSEGQGAEAFF.

V is TRBV7-3 and J is TRBJ1-5; D is possibly TRBD1 (5 bases). CDR1 and CDR2 (germline): SGHTA, FQGTGA. The CDR3 contains 13 residues. Trimming stripped 2 bases from V and 7 bases from J, with 9 bases between. The CDR3 reads CASSLGGAQPQHF. The CDR3 DNA is TGTGCCAGCAGCTTAGGAGGGGCCCAGCCCCAGCATTTT.

The chain has TRBV30 and TRBJ2-2; TRBD2 might be the D (5 bases). V was trimmed by 2 bases and J by 0 bases, leaving 10 bases between them. The CDR3 runs to 15 residues. Germline V gives CDR1 GTSNPN, CDR2 SVGIG (reference sequence). The CDR3 loop reads CAWSSAEANTGELFF. The CDR3 DNA reads TGTGCCTGGAGTTCAGCGGAGGCGAACACCGGGGAGCTGTTTTTT.

The chain carries TRBV6-5 and TRBJ2-1; 8 nucleotides agree with TRBD2. Germline V gene lookup returns CDR1 MNHEY and CDR2 SVGAGI. This CDR3 comprises 15 residues. Trimming removed 5 bases from V and 7 bases from J; junction bases left unmatched: 10. This CDR3 reads CASSQTSAQRNEQFF. The CDR3 DNA reads as TGTGCCAGCAGTCAGACTAGCGCCCAAAGGAATGAGCAGTTCTTC.

CDR3: CASSLGPAGTGELFF. The CDR3 coding sequence is TGTGCCAGCAGCTTAGGGCCGGCGGGGACCGGGGAGCTGTTTTTT. The rearrangement uses TRBV7-3 and TRBJ2-2; tentatively, D is TRBD2 (6 bases). Trimming removed 2 bases from V and 5 bases from J, with 12 bases in between. Germline V gives CDR1 SGHTA, CDR2 FQGTGA. The CDR3 loop spans 15 amino acids. The variable domain in full, completed from reference TRBV7-3 and TRBJ2-2, reads GAGVSQTPSNKVTEKGKYVELRCDPISGHTALYWYRQSLGQGPEFLIYFQGTGAADDSGLPNDRFFAVRPEGSVSTLKIQRTERGDSAVYLCASSLGPAGTGELFFGEGSRLTVL.